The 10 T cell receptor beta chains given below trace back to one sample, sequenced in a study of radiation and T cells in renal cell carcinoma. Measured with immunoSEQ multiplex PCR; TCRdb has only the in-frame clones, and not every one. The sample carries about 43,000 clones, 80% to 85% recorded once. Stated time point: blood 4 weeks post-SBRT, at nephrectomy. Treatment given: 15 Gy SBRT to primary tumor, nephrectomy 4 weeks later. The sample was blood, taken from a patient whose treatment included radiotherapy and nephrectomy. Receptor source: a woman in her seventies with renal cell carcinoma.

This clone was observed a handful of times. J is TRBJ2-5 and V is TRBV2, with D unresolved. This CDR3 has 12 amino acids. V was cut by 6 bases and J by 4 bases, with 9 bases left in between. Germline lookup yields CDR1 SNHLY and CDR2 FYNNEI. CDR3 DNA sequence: TGTGCCAGCAGCCCCCAGCGAGAGACCCAGTACTTC. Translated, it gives CASSPQRETQYF.

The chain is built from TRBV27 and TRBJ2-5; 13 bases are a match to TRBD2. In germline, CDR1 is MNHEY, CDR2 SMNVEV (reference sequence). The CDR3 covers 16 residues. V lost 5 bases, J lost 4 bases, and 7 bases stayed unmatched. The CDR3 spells CASSPWTSGSGETQYF. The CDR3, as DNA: TGTGCCAGCAGTCCCTGGACTAGCGGGAGTGGAGAGACCCAGTACTTC.

CDR3: CASSRTDTQYF. As DNA, the CDR3 is TGTGCCAGCAGTAGGACAGATACGCAGTATTTT. The chain joins TRBV5-6 to TRBJ2-3; D not certain. Trimming stripped 5 bases from V and 3 bases from J, with 4 bases between. Germline loops: CDR1 SGHDT, CDR2 YYEEEE. This CDR3 has 11 amino acids. The variable domain in full, completed from reference TRBV5-6 and TRBJ2-3, reads DAGVTQSPTHLIKTRGQQVTLRCSPKSGHDTVSWYQQALGQGPQFIFQYYEEEERQRGNFPDRFSGHQFPNYSSELNVNALLLGDSALYLCASSRTDTQYFGPGTRLTVL.

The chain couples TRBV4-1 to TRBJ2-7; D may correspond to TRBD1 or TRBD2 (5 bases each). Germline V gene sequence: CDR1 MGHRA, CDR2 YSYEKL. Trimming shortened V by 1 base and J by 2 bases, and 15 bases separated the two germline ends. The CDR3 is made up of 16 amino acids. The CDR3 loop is CASSQATTRDPYEQYF. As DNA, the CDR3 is TGCGCCAGCAGCCAAGCAACCACCCGGGACCCCTACGAGCAGTACTTC.

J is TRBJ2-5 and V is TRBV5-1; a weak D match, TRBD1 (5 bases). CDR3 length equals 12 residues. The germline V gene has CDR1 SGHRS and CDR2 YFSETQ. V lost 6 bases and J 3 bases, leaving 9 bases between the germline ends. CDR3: CASMETEETQYF. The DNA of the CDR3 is TGCGCCAGCATGGAGACAGAAGAGACCCAGTACTTC.

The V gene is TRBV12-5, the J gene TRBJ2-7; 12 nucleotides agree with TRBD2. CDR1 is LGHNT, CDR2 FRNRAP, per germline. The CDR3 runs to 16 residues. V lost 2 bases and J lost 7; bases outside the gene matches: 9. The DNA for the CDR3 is TGTGCTAGTGGTTTGCCCCGACTAGCGGGAGCCCCTGAGCAGTACTTC. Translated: CASGLPRLAGAPEQYF.

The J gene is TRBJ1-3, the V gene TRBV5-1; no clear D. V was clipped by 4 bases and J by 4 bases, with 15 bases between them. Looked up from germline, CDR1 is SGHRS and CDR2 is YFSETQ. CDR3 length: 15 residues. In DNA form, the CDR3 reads TGCGCCAGCAGCCAGGACCCCGCCAGAGGAAACACCATATATTTT. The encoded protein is CASSQDPARGNTIYF.

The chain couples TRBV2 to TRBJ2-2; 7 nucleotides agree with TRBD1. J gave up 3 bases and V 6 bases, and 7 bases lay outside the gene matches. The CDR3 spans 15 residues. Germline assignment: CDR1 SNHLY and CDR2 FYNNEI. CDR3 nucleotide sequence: TGTGCCAGCAGAGCCGGGACAGACTACACCGGGGAGCTGTTTTTT. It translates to CASRAGTDYTGELFF. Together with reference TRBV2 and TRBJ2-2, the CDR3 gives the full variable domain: EPEVTQTPSHQVTQMGQEVILRCVPISNHLYFYWYRQILGQKVEFLVSFYNNEISEKSEIFDDQFSVERPDGSNFTLKIRSTKLEDSAMYFCASRAGTDYTGELFFGEGSRLTVL.

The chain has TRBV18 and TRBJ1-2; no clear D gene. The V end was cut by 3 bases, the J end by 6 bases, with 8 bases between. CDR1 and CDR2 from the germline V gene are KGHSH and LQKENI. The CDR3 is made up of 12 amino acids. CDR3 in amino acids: CASSPGLDGYTF. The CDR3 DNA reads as TGTGCCAGCTCACCCGGACTGGATGGCTACACCTTC.

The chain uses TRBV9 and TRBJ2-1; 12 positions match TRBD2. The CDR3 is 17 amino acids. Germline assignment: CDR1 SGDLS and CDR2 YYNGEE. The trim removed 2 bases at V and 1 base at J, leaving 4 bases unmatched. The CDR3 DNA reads TGTGCCAGCAGCGTTACCGGGACTAGCGGGTCCTACAATGAGCAGTTCTTC. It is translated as CASSVTGTSGSYNEQFF.